The clone carrying this TCR beta chain was detected only once. Its antigen is undetermined. These data come from a study of cytomegalovirus exposure and HLA in healthy donors. General study findings and limits: Overall, approximately 150 TCR beta chains were annotated as cytomegalovirus-associated. High specificity and sensitivity for cytomegalovirus status were reported for the classifier.

This CDR3 comprises 13 residues. V lost 1 base, J lost 3 bases, and 0 bases stayed unmatched. CDR1 and CDR2 from the germline V gene are SGDLS and YYNGEE. While the first cohort had some 700 subjects, the donors belonged to the separate validation cohort of more than 95 subjects. Using immunoSEQ multiplex PCR, the repertoire was profiled, and TCRdb retains in-frame clones only, with some absent. The table lists almost 65,000 clones, roughly 90% of them singletons, with approximately 1.5% in the top ten. The rearrangement links TRBV9 to TRBJ2-7, with 8 bases fitting TRBD2. This receptor was obtained from a woman between 18 and 29 years old in good health and CMV-seronegative. Sequenced: PBMCs. CDR3 DNA sequence: TGTGCCAGCAGCGTAACTAGCGGCTACGAGCAGTACTTC. Translation: CASSVTSGYEQYF.